These 5 T cell receptor beta chains share one sample of origin, sequenced in a study of control samples from healthy donors and cancer patients. Assay used: immunoSEQ multiplex PCR; TCRdb lists only in-frame clones, some missing. The table has about 50,000 clones, around nine tenths seen once. Specimen: PBMCs. These receptors came from a man in his fifties or sixties with head and neck cancer.

There are a few counts of this clone. V and J are TRBV6-5 and TRBJ1-2, with a possible D match to TRBD1 (5 bases). CDR1 MNHEY and CDR2 SVGAGI come from the germline V gene. V was pared by 5 bases and J by 2 bases, with 12 bases between. The CDR3 is 14 residues long. As DNA, the CDR3 is TGTGCCAGCAGTCTGAGGGGCTGGAACTATGGCTACACCTTC. This sequence encodes CASSLRGWNYGYTF.

The chain couples TRBV27 to TRBJ2-7; TRBD1 matches at 9 bases. The CDR3 totals 12 residues. From germline, CDR1 is MNHEY and CDR2 SMNVEV (reference sequence). Here the CDR3 DNA reads TGTGCTGTAATGACAGGGGGCTACGAGCAGTACTTC. Amino acids: CAVMTGGYEQYF.

The rearrangement links TRBV30 to TRBJ1-1; D is uncertain. The germline CDR1 and CDR2 sequences are GTSNPN and SVGIG (reference sequence). V shed 3 bases and J shed 5 bases, with 10 bases lying between them. There are 12 residues in the CDR3. The CDR3, as DNA: TGTGCCTGGAGCCCACTCGGGACTGAAGCTTTCTTT. Amino acid sequence: CAWSPLGTEAFF.

In its sample, this clone was seen a few times. This chain links TRBV5-6 with TRBJ2-1; D is ambiguous. Trimming shortened V by 3 bases and J by 5 bases, and 9 bases separated the two germline ends. The germline CDR1 and CDR2 sequences are SGHDT and YYEEEE. The CDR3 has 13 residues. For the CDR3, the DNA is TGTGCCAGCAGCTCGGTAGGGCACAATGAGCAGTTCTTC. Its translation is CASSSVGHNEQFF.

The genes are TRBV2 and TRBJ2-2, with 8 nucleotides matching TRBD1. Germline trimming cut 8 bases from V and 1 base from J; bases unmatched to any gene: 3. In germline, CDR1 is SNHLY, CDR2 FYNNEI. The CDR3 covers 14 residues. The CDR3 DNA sequence: TGTGCCAGCGGCGGACAGGGGAACACCGGGGAGCTGTTTTTT. This encodes CASGGQGNTGELFF.